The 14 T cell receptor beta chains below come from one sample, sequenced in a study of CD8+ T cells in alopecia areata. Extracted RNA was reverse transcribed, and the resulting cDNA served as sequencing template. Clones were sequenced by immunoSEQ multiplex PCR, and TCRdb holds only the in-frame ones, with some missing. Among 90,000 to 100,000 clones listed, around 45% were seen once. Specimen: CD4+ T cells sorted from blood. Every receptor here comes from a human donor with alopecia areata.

CDR3: CASSRTGLSTDTQYF. The CDR3 DNA sequence: TGTGCCAGCAGTAGGACGGGGCTGAGCACAGATACGCAGTATTTT. The chain uses TRBV7-2 and TRBJ2-3; D may match TRBD1 or TRBD2 (5 bases each). Germline CDR1 and CDR2: SGHTA and FQGNSA. Between the trimmed V and J ends, which lost 6 bases and 0 bases, there was a span of 13 bases. The CDR3 has 15 amino acids.

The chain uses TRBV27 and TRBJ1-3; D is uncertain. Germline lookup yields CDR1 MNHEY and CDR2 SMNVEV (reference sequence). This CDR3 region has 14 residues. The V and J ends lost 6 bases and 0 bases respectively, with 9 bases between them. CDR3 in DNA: TGTGCCAGCAGACGGTTGGACTCTGGAAACACCATATATTTT. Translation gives CASRRLDSGNTIYF.

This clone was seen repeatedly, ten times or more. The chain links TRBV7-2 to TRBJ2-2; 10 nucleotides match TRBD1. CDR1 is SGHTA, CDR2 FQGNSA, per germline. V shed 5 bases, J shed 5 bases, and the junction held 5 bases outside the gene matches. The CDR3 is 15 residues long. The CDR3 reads CASSLLGQGTGELFF. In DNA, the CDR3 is TGTGCCAGCAGCCTACTGGGACAGGGGACCGGGGAGCTGTTTTTT.

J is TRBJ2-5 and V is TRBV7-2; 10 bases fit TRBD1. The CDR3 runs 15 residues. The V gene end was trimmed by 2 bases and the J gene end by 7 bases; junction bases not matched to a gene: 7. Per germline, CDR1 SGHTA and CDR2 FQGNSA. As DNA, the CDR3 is TGTGCCAGCAGCTTACAGTTAGGGACAGGGGTGACCCAGTACTTC. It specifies CASSLQLGTGVTQYF. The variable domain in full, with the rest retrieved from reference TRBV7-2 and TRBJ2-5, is GAGVSQSPSNKVTEKGKDVELRCDPISGHTALYWYRQSLGQGLEFLIYFQGNSAPDKSGLPSDRFSAERTGGSVSTLTIQRTQQEDSAVYLCASSLQLGTGVTQYFGPGTRLLVL.

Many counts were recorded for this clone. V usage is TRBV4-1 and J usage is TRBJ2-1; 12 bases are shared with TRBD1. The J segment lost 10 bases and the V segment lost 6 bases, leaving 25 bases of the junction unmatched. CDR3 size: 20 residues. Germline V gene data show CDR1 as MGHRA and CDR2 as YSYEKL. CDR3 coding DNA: TGCGCCAGCAGTCTGTCAGGGGACAGGGGGCAGATAGGTTCGGGATGGGAGCAGTTCTTC. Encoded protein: CASSLSGDRGQIGSGWEQFF.

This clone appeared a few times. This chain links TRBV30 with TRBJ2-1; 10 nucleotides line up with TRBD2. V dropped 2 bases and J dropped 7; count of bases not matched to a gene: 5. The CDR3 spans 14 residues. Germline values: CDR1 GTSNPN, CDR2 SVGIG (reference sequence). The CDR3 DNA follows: TGTGCCTGGAGTCGACTAGCGGGTCAAAATGAGCAGTTCTTC. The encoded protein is CAWSRLAGQNEQFF.

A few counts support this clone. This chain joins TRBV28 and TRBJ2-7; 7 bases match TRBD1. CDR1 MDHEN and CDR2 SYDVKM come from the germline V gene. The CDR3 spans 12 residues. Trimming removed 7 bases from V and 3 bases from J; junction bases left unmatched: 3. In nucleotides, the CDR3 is TGTGCCAGCACCGACAGGGACTACGAGCAGTACTTC. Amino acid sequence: CASTDRDYEQYF.

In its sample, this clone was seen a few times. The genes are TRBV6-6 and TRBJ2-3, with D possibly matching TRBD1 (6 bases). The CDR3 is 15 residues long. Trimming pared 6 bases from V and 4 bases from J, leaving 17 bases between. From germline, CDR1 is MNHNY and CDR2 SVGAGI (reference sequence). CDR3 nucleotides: TGTGCCAGCAGCCTGGACAGCCTACAATCAGATACGCAGTATTTT. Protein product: CASSLDSLQSDTQYF.

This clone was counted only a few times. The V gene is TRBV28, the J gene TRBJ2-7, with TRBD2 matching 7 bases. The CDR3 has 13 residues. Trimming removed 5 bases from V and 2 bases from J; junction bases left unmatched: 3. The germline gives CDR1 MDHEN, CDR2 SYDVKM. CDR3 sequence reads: CASSRAGTYEQYF. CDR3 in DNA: TGTGCCAGCAGTCGAGCGGGGACCTACGAGCAGTACTTC.

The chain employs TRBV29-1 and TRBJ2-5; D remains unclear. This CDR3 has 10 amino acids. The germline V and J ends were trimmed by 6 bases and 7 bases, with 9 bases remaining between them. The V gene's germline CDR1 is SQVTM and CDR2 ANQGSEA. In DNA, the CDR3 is TGCAGCGTCCATTGGAGGACCCAGTACTTC. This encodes CSVHWRTQYF.

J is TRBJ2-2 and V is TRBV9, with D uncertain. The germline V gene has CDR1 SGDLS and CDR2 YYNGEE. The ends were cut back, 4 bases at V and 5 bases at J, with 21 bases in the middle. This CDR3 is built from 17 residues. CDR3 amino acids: CASSPPGQSLITGELFF. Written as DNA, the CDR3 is TGTGCCAGCAGCCCACCCGGCCAGAGTCTCATAACCGGGGAGCTGTTTTTT.

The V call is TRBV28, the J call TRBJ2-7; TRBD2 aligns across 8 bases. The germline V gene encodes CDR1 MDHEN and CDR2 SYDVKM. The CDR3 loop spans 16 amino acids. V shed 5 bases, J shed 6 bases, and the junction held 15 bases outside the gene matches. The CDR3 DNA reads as TGTGCCAGCAGTGGGGGTGTATCAGGACTAGCTGGCGAGCAGTACTTC. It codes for CASSGGVSGLAGEQYF.

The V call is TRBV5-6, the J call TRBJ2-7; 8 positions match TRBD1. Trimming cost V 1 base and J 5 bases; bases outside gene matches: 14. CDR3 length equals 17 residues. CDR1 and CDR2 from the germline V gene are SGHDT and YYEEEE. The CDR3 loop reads CASSLYAGGGNLDEQYF. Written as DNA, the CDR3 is TGTGCCAGCAGCTTGTATGCAGGGGGCGGGAATCTCGACGAGCAGTACTTC.

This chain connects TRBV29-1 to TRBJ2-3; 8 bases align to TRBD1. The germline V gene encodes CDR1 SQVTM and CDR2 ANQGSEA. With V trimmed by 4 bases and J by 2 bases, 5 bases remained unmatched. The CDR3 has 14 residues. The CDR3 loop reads CSVADRGFTDTQYF. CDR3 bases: TGCAGCGTTGCAGACAGGGGTTTCACAGATACGCAGTATTTT.